These T cell receptor beta chains were read from a single sample in a study of shared clonotypes between healthy human individuals. The assay was immunoSEQ multiplex PCR, and TCRdb's table has in-frame clones only and misses some. The sample holds approximately 440,000 clones, around 77% seen once. Sample: PBMCs. These receptors were obtained from a woman aged 40-49 years in good health. Some clones in this sample may be carry-over from other donors' samples. CDR3s include the opening cysteine and the closing phenylalanine or tryptophan. Fields, in order: V gene, clone size, CDR3 length, J gene, D gene, CDR3 DNA, CDR3 protein. D genes are given only for firm matches. Some rows mark clone size as missing; the rest say once, few, many or name a class of expanded clone.

v_gene: TRBV7-3; abundance: NA; len: 15; j_gene: TRBJ2-7; d_gene: TRBD2; CDR3nt: TGTGCCAGCAGCTTAACTAGCGGGAGGGCCTACGAGCAGTACTTC; CDR3aa: CASSLTSGRAYEQYF
v_gene: TRBV4-2; abundance: NA; len: 15; j_gene: TRBJ2-3; d_gene: NA; CDR3nt: TGTGCCAGCAGCACAGGGTCGGGAATGAAAGATACGCAGTATTTT; CDR3aa: CASSTGSGMKDTQYF
v_gene: TRBV2; abundance: NA; len: 16; j_gene: TRBJ2-1; d_gene: NA; CDR3nt: TGTGCCAGCAGGGTAGGGCTTGCTATGTCCTACAATGAGCAGTTCTTC; CDR3aa: CASRVGLAMSYNEQFF
v_gene: TRBV6-5; abundance: NA; len: 15; j_gene: TRBJ1-3; d_gene: NA; CDR3nt: TGTGCCAGCAGTTACTCCCGGCACTCTGGAAACACCATATATTTT; CDR3aa: CASSYSRHSGNTIYF
v_gene: TRBV9; abundance: once; len: 19; j_gene: TRBJ2-1; d_gene: TRBD2; CDR3nt: TGTGCCAGCAGCGTAGTTCCTAGCGGAGCCATAAGCTCCTACAATGAGCAGTTCTTC; CDR3aa: CASSVVPSGAISSYNEQFF
v_gene: TRBV30; abundance: many; len: 12; j_gene: TRBJ1-1; d_gene: NA; CDR3nt: TGTGCCTGGAGTGAATCCCATCGCAGGGCTTTCTTT; CDR3aa: CAWSESHRRAFF
v_gene: TRBV6-6; abundance: few; len: 14; j_gene: TRBJ2-3; d_gene: NA; CDR3nt: TGTGCCAGCAGTTACCCCGGGAGCACAGATACGCAGTATTTT; CDR3aa: CASSYPGSTDTQYF
v_gene: TRBV7-2; abundance: NA; len: 16; j_gene: TRBJ1-3; d_gene: NA; CDR3nt: TGTGCCAGCAGCATACCAGGGGCCGTCTCTGGAAACACCATATATTTT; CDR3aa: CASSIPGAVSGNTIYF
v_gene: TRBV30; abundance: NA; len: 14; j_gene: TRBJ2-1; d_gene: NA; CDR3nt: TGTGCCTTGCTGACAGCCACCTCCTACAATGAGCAGTTCTTC; CDR3aa: CALLTATSYNEQFF
v_gene: TRBV5-6; abundance: NA; len: 16; j_gene: TRBJ1-4; d_gene: NA; CDR3nt: TGTGCCAGCAGCTCCCCCTCGGGGGGGGATAATGAAAAACTGTTTTTT; CDR3aa: CASSSPSGGDNEKLFF
v_gene: TRBV18; abundance: once; len: 15; j_gene: TRBJ2-2; d_gene: TRBD2; CDR3nt: TGTGCCAGCTCACCACTCGGGACTAGCGGCGGGGAGCTGTTTTTT; CDR3aa: CASSPLGTSGGELFF
v_gene: TRBV10-3; abundance: NA; len: 15; j_gene: TRBJ2-1; d_gene: NA; CDR3nt: TGTGCCACACTTGGGACTCCCACCTCCTACAATGAGCAGTTCTTC; CDR3aa: CATLGTPTSYNEQFF
v_gene: TRBV6-1; abundance: NA; len: 15; j_gene: TRBJ2-3; d_gene: TRBD1; CDR3nt: TGTGCCAGCAGTGGGGACAGGGGGCACACAGATACGCAGTATTTT; CDR3aa: CASSGDRGHTDTQYF
v_gene: TRBV5-5; abundance: NA; len: 13; j_gene: TRBJ1-1; d_gene: NA; CDR3nt: TGTGCCAGCAGCTTGCAGGGGCCCACTGAAGCTTTCTTT; CDR3aa: CASSLQGPTEAFF
v_gene: TRBV4-1; abundance: few; len: 14; j_gene: TRBJ2-3; d_gene: NA; CDR3nt: TGCGCCAGCAGCCGCGGGACTTATACAGATACGCAGTATTTT; CDR3aa: CASSRGTYTDTQYF